This TCR beta chain came from a study of OX40 agonist ivuxolimab in advanced cancers. General notes on the study: Ivuxolimab was an agonistic, fully human IgG2 monoclonal antibody directed against OX40 (CD134), a costimulatory receptor. Intravenous ivuxolimab was administered to patients every 2 weeks at six dose levels: 0.01, 0.1, 0.3, 1.5, 3 and 10 mg/kg. Among the approximately 50 dose-escalation patients, around 20 had hepatocellular carcinoma, approximately 15 melanoma, 9 renal cell carcinoma and 9 head and neck cancer. In the dose-escalation cohort, 75% to 85% of patients were male, and the mean age was roughly 60 years with a range of roughly 23 to 79. Prior anti-PD-1, anti-PD-L1 or anti-CTLA-4 therapy was permitted, and checkpoint inhibitors had been received by 40% to 50% of dose-escalation patients. Partial responses occurred in three dose-escalation patients, of whom one had hepatocellular carcinoma and two had cutaneous melanoma. The purpose of peripheral TCRbeta sequencing was to test whether ivuxolimab changed TCR sequence diversity and led to clonal T-cell expansion. The monotherapy dose-escalation portion (N of about 49 patients) of the phase I ivuxolimab trial is reported in the paper.

A remark on this clone: Its antigen is unknown. The record has no base qualities; no much larger clone is one base away.

What the study reported, not specific to this receptor: Antigen specificity was not determined for the clonally expanded peripheral T cells. Low levels of normalized T-cell clonal expansion were also seen in some patients who did not respond. In the 0.1-3.0 mg/kg groups, partial responders had among the lowest normalized peripheral clonal expansion, particularly in CD8+ T cells. At doses from 0.1 to 3.0 mg/kg, clonal expansion was seen in both CD4+ and CD8+ blood T cells between baseline and week 6. After ivuxolimab, CD8+ T cells had more expanded clones than CD4+ T cells on average.

Genomic DNA was extracted from sorted cells for sequencing of the TCRbeta CDR3 region. The immunoSEQ Assay was used to sequence the TCRbeta CDR3 regions. This is the immuneACCESS table as TCRdb keeps it, with only in-frame sequences that have V and J called. A part of the clones is gone; compared with another copy, unresolved V genes explain less than half, and the rest is unexplained. In all, the sample holds approximately 40,000 clones, and about 88% of those were seen once. Of the sample, roughly 13% is held by the ten largest clones. Patients with a history of autoimmune disease or receiving systemic immunosuppression were excluded from the trial. In every dose cohort, peripheral blood was drawn for TCR sequencing at baseline, cycle 4 day 1, and cycle 7 day 1. The samples were drawn from a first-in-human, open-label, multicenter phase I dose-escalation trial of ivuxolimab. The trial enrolled adults with locally advanced or metastatic head and neck squamous cell, hepatocellular, melanoma or renal cell carcinoma. CD4+ and CD8+ T cells were sorted separately from peripheral blood before TCR sequencing.

CDR1 and CDR2 are read off the germline V gene (reference sequence) as MNHNY and SVGAGI. Reading from cysteine to phenylalanine, the CDR3 counts 15 amino acids. The read is trimmed to its CDR3 DNA, 45 bases read in frame from base 1. Cut back by 5 bases and 0 bases, the V and J ends lie 14 bases apart. The receptor's source is an adult with an advanced solid tumor such as melanoma, head and neck, liver or kidney cancer. The sequencing used CD4+ or CD8+ T cells sorted from blood, collected in a trial of the OX40 agonist ivuxolimab. The chain joins TRBV6-6 to TRBJ2-7, with a tentative D gene TRBD2 over 6 matching bases. The CDR3 has the sequence CASSTLRLGSYEQYF. The nucleotides are TGTGCCAGCAGTACCCTGCGACTAGGCTCCTACGAGCAGTACTTC.